These 13 T cell receptor beta chains share one sample of origin, sequenced in a study of beta chain features in type 1 diabetes. The entirety of the isolated RNA underwent reverse transcription, so expressed TCRB transcripts were sequenced. The assay was immunoSEQ multiplex PCR, and TCRdb's table has in-frame clones only and misses some. Of under 300,000 clones listed, about a fifth are singletons. For these receptors, no antigen is known. The study's findings and limits: A moderate, significant TCRB CDR3 shortening appeared in type 1 diabetes across four CD4+ subsets.

Sequenced: naive CD4+ T cells from blood. The receptors derive from a woman aged 40-49 years with type 1 diabetes.

V usage is TRBV28 and J usage is TRBJ1-5; 7 nucleotides match TRBD1. CDR1 is MDHEN and CDR2 is SYDVKM in the germline V gene. This CDR3 comprises 15 residues. The trim removed 3 bases at V and 6 bases at J, leaving 8 bases unmatched. The CDR3 DNA is TGTGCCAGCAGTTTGGTTATACAGGGGAGTCAGCCCCAGCATTTT. It translates to CASSLVIQGSQPQHF. The full variable domain, with the rest looked up from reference TRBV28 and TRBJ1-5, is DVKVTQSSRYLVKRTGEKVFLECVQDMDHENMFWYRQDPGLGLRLIYFSYDVKMKEKGDIPEGYSVSREKKERFSLILESASTNQTSMYLCASSLVIQGSQPQHFGDGTRLSIL.

In DNA form, the CDR3 reads TGTGCCAGCAGCGTAGTCGGGCTGGGACTCCCAGAGACCCAGTACTTC. Amino acid sequence: CASSVVGLGLPETQYF. V gene TRBV9 combines with J gene TRBJ2-5, with a weak D call TRBD2 (6 bases). CDR1 and CDR2 (germline): SGDLS, YYNGEE. The CDR3 has 16 amino acids. The V and J ends lost 0 bases and 4 bases respectively, with 16 bases between them.

This clone was observed a handful of times. DNA for the CDR3: TGTGCCAGCAGCTTAGAACCTGGAGGGACCCAGTACTTC. Amino acid sequence: CASSLEPGGTQYF. The chain is built from TRBV7-9 and TRBJ2-5; weak D call: TRBD2 (5 bases). CDR3 length: 13 amino acids. Per germline, CDR1 SEHNR and CDR2 FQNEAQ (reference sequence). Trimming shortened V by 1 base and J by 7 bases, and 10 bases separated the two germline ends.

V is TRBV10-3 and J is TRBJ1-5, with a weak D call TRBD1 (5 bases). The germline V and J ends were trimmed by 3 bases and 3 bases, with 15 bases remaining between them. The CDR3 sequence is 16 residues long. Per germline, CDR1 ENHRY and CDR2 SYGVKD. The CDR3 spells CAISDGSGANNQPQHF. CDR3 coding DNA: TGTGCCATCAGTGACGGGAGCGGGGCGAACAATCAGCCCCAGCATTTT.

In this sample, this clone turned up a few times. CDR3 in DNA: TGTGCCAGCAGCGCCTCCCTTTACAGAAGAGGCTACACCTTC. It codes for CASSASLYRRGYTF. The J gene is TRBJ1-2, the V gene TRBV9; the D is unclear. CDR1 and CDR2 (germline): SGDLS, YYNGEE. CDR3 length: 14 amino acids. V was trimmed by 3 bases and J by 8 bases, leaving 17 bases between them.

The chain carries TRBV27 and TRBJ1-2; 8 bases align to TRBD1. J gave up 5 bases and V 0 bases, and 8 bases lay outside the gene matches. CDR1 is MNHEY, CDR2 SMNVEV, per germline (reference sequence). The CDR3 is made up of 16 amino acids. DNA of the CDR3: TGTGCCAGCAGTTTATCGGTCAGGGGGCGTGAGTATGGCTACACCTTC. Translation gives CASSLSVRGREYGYTF.

This clone was seen a few times. The genes are TRBV5-1 and TRBJ2-5, with a possible D match to TRBD1 (6 bases). The CDR3 runs to 14 residues. Trimming left V 2 bases short and J 3 bases short, with 11 bases between. Per germline, CDR1 SGHRS and CDR2 YFSETQ. CDR3 sequence: CASSFAGDKETQYF. As DNA, the CDR3 is TGCGCCAGCAGCTTTGCCGGGGACAAAGAGACCCAGTACTTC.

The chain links TRBV7-9 to TRBJ2-7; TRBD1 agrees at 9 bases. The V segment lost 5 bases and the J segment 3 bases; nucleotides outside the gene matches: 11. CDR3 length: 16 amino acids. Germline V lookup: CDR1 SEHNR, CDR2 FQNEAQ (reference sequence). The chain's CDR3 is CASSPGTGTLHYEQYF. The DNA of the CDR3 is TGTGCCAGCAGCCCCGGGACAGGGACCCTCCACTACGAGCAGTACTTC. Using reference TRBV7-9 and TRBJ2-7 for the parts outside the CDR3, the full variable domain is DTGVSQNPRHKITKRGQNVTFRCDPISEHNRLYWYRQTLGQGPEFLTYFQNEAQLEKSRLLSDRFSAERPKGSFSTLEIQRTEQGDSAMYLCASSPGTGTLHYEQYFGPGTRLTVT.

V and J are TRBV18 and TRBJ2-5, with D perhaps matching TRBD2 (6 bases). Deletions cut 2 bases from V and 5 bases from J, with 12 bases between. The CDR3 runs 14 residues. The germline gives CDR1 KGHSH, CDR2 LQKENI. The CDR3 loop is CASSPRGGMETQYF. As DNA, the CDR3 is TGTGCCAGCTCACCAAGGGGCGGGATGGAGACCCAGTACTTC.

This clone was recorded a few times. V and J are TRBV27 and TRBJ2-7, with 9 bases that match TRBD1. Trimming took 6 bases from V and 1 from J; bases not matched to a gene: 7. Germline CDR1 is MNHEY and CDR2 is SMNVEV (reference sequence). This CDR3 comprises 15 residues. Here the CDR3 DNA reads TGTGCCAGCAGCCCCAAAGGACAGGGGTCCTACGAGCAGTACTTC. This sequence encodes CASSPKGQGSYEQYF.

The V call is TRBV18, the J call TRBJ2-7; TRBD2 is a possible D gene (7 bases). The germline CDR1 and CDR2 sequences are KGHSH and LQKENI. The CDR3 length is 15 residues. V was shortened by 8 bases and J by 0 bases, with 17 bases between the two germline ends. The CDR3 nucleotides read TGTGCCAGCCAAGGGGGGGGCCGCAGCTCCTACGAGCAGTACTTC. This gives the protein CASQGGGRSSYEQYF.

CDR3 protein: CASSPLHDRQVAFF. In DNA, the CDR3 is TGTGCCAGCAGCCCACTCCATGACAGACAGGTAGCTTTCTTT. This sequence joins TRBV4-2 and TRBJ1-1; D is perhaps TRBD1 (6 bases). Deletions cut 4 bases from V and 10 bases from J, with 19 bases between. The CDR3 runs 14 residues. Germline assignment: CDR1 LGHNA and CDR2 YNFKEQ.

The CDR3 is CASTRQGPSANQPQHF. The CDR3 nucleotides read TGTGCCAGTACCCGACAGGGCCCCTCTGCCAATCAGCCCCAGCATTTT. This chain joins TRBV19 and TRBJ1-5; TRBD1 matches at 7 bases. V gave up 7 bases and J gave up 3 bases; unmatched junction bases: 12. This CDR3 is built from 16 residues. Germline loops: CDR1 LNHDA, CDR2 SQIVND (reference sequence).